This T cell receptor (beta chain) was captured in a study of sequential checkpoint blockade in melanoma. Looking at the study overall: Randomization was 1:1 between first-line nivolumab→ipilimumab and ipilimumab→nivolumab.

Measured with immunoSEQ multiplex PCR; TCRdb has only the in-frame clones, and not every one. The table has 14,000 or so clones, 52% seen once; the top ten hold roughly 17%. This clone appeared a few times. This sample's treatment: randomized to nivolumab then ipilimumab (arm A) or the reverse (arm B). Patients had received no earlier DNA-damaging chemotherapy. From thawed PBMCs, live CD3+CD8+ cells negative for CD19 and CD56 were sorted. Looked up from germline, CDR1 is SNHLY and CDR2 is FYNNEI. CDR3 size: 15 residues. Trimming took off 6 bases at V and 8 bases at J, with 22 bases between the two ends.

The chain couples TRBV2 to TRBJ1-2; D may be TRBD1 (6 bases). The sample here was CD8+ T cells sorted from blood (inferred from file names), taken from a patient given nivolumab and ipilimumab in sequence. The sequence was obtained from a human donor with melanoma. In DNA form, the CDR3 reads TGTGCCAGCAGCTATTTCTCCGGCGGGGGCTACGGCTACACCTTC. The encoded protein is CASSYFSGGGYGYTF. The full variable domain, with the rest looked up from reference TRBV2 and TRBJ1-2, is EPEVTQTPSHQVTQMGQEVILRCVPISNHLYFYWYRQILGQKVEFLVSFYNNEISEKSEIFDDQFSVERPDGSNFTLKIRSTKLEDSAMYFCASSYFSGGGYGYTFGSGTRLTVV.